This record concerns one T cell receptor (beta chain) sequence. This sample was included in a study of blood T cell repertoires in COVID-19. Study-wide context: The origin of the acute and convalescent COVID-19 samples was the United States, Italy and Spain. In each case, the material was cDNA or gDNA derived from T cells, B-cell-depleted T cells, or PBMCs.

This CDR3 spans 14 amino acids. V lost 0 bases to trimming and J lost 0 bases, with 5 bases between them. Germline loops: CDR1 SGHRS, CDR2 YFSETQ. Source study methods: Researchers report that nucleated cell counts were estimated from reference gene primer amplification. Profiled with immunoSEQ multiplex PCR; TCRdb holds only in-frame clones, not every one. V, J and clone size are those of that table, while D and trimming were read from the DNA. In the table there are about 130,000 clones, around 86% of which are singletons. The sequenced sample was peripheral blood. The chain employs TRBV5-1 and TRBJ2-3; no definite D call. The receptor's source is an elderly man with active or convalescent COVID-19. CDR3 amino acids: CASSLGRSTDTQYF. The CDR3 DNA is TGCGCCAGCAGCTTGGGCCGGAGCACAGATACGCAGTATTTT.